The 4 T cell receptor beta chains listed next were all sequenced from one sample in a study of blood T cell repertoires in COVID-19. Profiled with immunoSEQ multiplex PCR; TCRdb holds only in-frame clones, not every one. The sample gives approximately 240,000 clones, 82% of which show up once; approximately 5% is in the top ten. The sequenced sample was peripheral blood. The source is a woman of 80 years or more with active or convalescent COVID-19.

This clone was seen more than once but under ten times. This rearrangement joins TRBV5-6 to TRBJ1-4; D gene uncertain. Germline V lookup: CDR1 SGHDT, CDR2 YYEEEE. This CDR3 is built from 16 residues. V lost 0 bases and J 0 bases, leaving 9 bases between the germline ends. The CDR3 DNA reads as TGTGCCAGCAGCTTGGCGGGGAGAGCAACTAATGAAAAACTGTTTTTT. Its translation is CASSLAGRATNEKLFF.

The rearrangement joins TRBV3-1 (or the pseudogene TRBV3-2) to TRBJ1-4; D not resolved. V lost 4 bases, J lost 2 bases, and 11 bases lay in between. Per germline, CDR1 LGHDT and CDR2 YNNKEL (reference sequence). The CDR3 is 15 residues long. The CDR3 coding sequence is TGTGCCAGCAGCCCCGCGGAGGGTACTAATGAAAAACTGTTTTTT. Protein: CASSPAEGTNEKLFF.

The V gene is TRBV10-2, the J gene TRBJ2-6; 8 bases are shared with TRBD2. The V and J ends lost 6 bases and 2 bases, in that order; junction bases with no gene match: 9. CDR1 and CDR2 (germline): WSHSY, SAAADI. This CDR3 is 17 amino acids long. The CDR3 region has the DNA TGCGCCAGCAGCCTCCACGGGGGGGTAGCTGGGGCCAACGTCCTGACTTTC. Its protein product is CASSLHGGVAGANVLTF.

The chain recombines TRBV9 with TRBJ2-1; 15 positions match TRBD2. Germline CDR1 reads SGDLS; CDR2 reads YYNGEE. Germline trimming cut 3 bases from V and 8 bases from J; bases unmatched to any gene: 3. CDR3 length: 15 residues. CDR3 nucleotide sequence: TGTGCCAGCAGCGCCGGACTAGCGGGGGGGGATGAGCAGTTCTTC. Translation: CASSAGLAGGDEQFF.